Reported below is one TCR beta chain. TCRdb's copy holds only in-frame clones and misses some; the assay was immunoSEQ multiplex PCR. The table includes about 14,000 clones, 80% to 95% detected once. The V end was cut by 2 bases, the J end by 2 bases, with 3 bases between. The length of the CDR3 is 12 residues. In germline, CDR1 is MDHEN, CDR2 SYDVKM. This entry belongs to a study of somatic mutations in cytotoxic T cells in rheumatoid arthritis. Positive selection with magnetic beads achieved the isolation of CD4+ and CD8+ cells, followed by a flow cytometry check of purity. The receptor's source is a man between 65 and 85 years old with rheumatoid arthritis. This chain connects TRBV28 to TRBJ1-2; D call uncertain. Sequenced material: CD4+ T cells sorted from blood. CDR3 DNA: TGTGCCAGCAGTTTACGGAACTATGGCTACACCTTC. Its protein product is CASSLRNYGYTF.